Listed here are 10 T cell receptor beta chains from one sample, sequenced in a study of T-cell reconstitution after alpha-beta-depleted transplantation in children. TCRbeta library construction was performed incorporating unique molecular identifiers. MiXCR, applied by TCRdb to the PCR reads, yields one record per CDR3 protein. The data contain hundreds of thousands of distinct CDR3 sequences, 15% to 20% of them singletons. The input for sequencing was PBMCs from the stem cell graft donor, taken from the stem cell graft. The source is a human donor who donated a stem cell graft to a child with acute lymphoblastic leukemia.

This clonotype was recorded a few times. The CDR3 DNA sequence: TGTGCCAGCAGCGTAGCAAACAGCCCCCTCTATGGCTACACCTTC. Translated, it gives CASSVANSPLYGYTF. V usage is TRBV9 and J usage is TRBJ1-2; D unresolved. The germline gives CDR1 SGDLS, CDR2 YYNGEE. Trimming removed 0 bases from V and 4 bases from J, with 13 bases in between. The CDR3 has 15 residues.

The V call is TRBV6-1, the J call TRBJ1-3; D unresolved. Deletions cut 2 bases from V and 1 base from J, with 9 bases between. In germline, CDR1 is MNHNS, CDR2 SASEGT. The CDR3 extends over 15 amino acids. CDR3 protein: CASSEFSLSGNTIYF. Here the CDR3 DNA reads TGTGCCAGCAGTGAATTCAGTCTTTCTGGAAACACCATATATTTT.

The sample holds a few counts of this clonotype. The chain joins TRBV11-2 to TRBJ2-2; perhaps TRBD1 as D (6 bases). Germline V lookup: CDR1 SGHAT, CDR2 FQNNGV. The CDR3 has 16 amino acids. Trimming pared 3 bases from V and 2 bases from J, leaving 13 bases between. The CDR3: CASSFPQGQNTGELFF. DNA for the CDR3: TGTGCCAGCAGCTTCCCACAGGGACAAAACACCGGGGAGCTGTTTTTT.

V and J are TRBV12-3 or TRBV12-4 and TRBJ1-1, with D hard to call. This CDR3 is 14 amino acids long. V gave up 6 bases and J gave up 3 bases, with 14 bases separating them. The CDR3 reads CASSPGRADTEAFF. In nucleotides, the CDR3 is TGTGCCAGCAGCCCTGGGAGGGCCGACACTGAAGCTTTCTTT.

The V and J genes are TRBV3-1 and TRBJ2-1; D gene unclear. Trimming removed 1 base from V and 4 bases from J, with 11 bases in between. CDR3 length: 15 residues. Per germline, CDR1 LGHDT and CDR2 YNNKEL (reference sequence). The CDR3 loop is CASSQGMILYNEQFF. CDR3 nucleotide sequence: TGTGCCAGCAGCCAAGGGATGATCCTTTACAATGAGCAGTTCTTC.

This clonotype was detected only once. The CDR3 region is CASSPSFGPPYNEQFF. In nucleotides, the CDR3 is TGTGCCAGCAGTCCCTCTTTTGGGCCCCCTTACAATGAGCAGTTCTTC. The J gene is TRBJ2-1, the V gene TRBV6-1; D uncertain. CDR1 is MNHNS and CDR2 is SASEGT in the germline V gene. The CDR3 covers 16 residues. V lost 5 bases, J lost 4 bases, and 18 bases lay in between.

A few counts support this clonotype. The J gene is TRBJ2-7, the V gene TRBV16; TRBD1 might be the D (5 bases). The CDR3 consists of 14 residues. Trimming removed 0 bases at V and 6 bases at J, with 12 bases between. Germline CDR1 KGHSY, CDR2 FQNENV. Here the CDR3 DNA reads TGTGCCAGCAGCCAATCATCAGGGTCTGGCGAGCAGTACTTC. Translating gives CASSQSSGSGEQYF.

The rearrangement uses TRBV4-2 and TRBJ2-6; TRBD1 matches at 11 bases. This CDR3 region has 21 residues. Germline V lookup: CDR1 LGHNA, CDR2 YNFKEQ. V shed 2 bases, J shed 6 bases, and the junction held 18 bases outside the gene matches. CDR3 sequence: CASSQQAGTGGAPRQANVLTF. The CDR3 nucleotides are TGTGCCAGCAGCCAACAAGCCGGGACAGGGGGAGCCCCACGCCAGGCCAACGTCCTGACTTTC.

This clonotype was found many times. J is TRBJ2-6 and V is TRBV10-1; no clear D. This CDR3 comprises 13 residues. CDR1 is WNHNN, CDR2 SYGVQD, per germline (reference sequence). V was trimmed by 6 bases and J by 2 bases, leaving 5 bases between them. CDR3 sequence reads: CASSPAGANVLTF. The CDR3 nucleotides read TGCGCCAGCAGCCCCGCTGGGGCCAACGTCCTGACTTTC.

The sample holds a few counts of this clonotype. The genes are TRBV30 and TRBJ1-1; no definite D call. With 1 base removed from V and 4 bases from J, the gap between germline ends came to 10 bases. CDR1 is GTSNPN, CDR2 SVGIG, per germline (reference sequence). The CDR3 runs to 13 residues. The DNA for the CDR3 is TGTGCCTGGAGTGCCGGGTGGGGCACTGAAGCTTTCTTT. It is translated as CAWSAGWGTEAFF.